This T cell receptor beta chain was sequenced for a study of CD8 T cells in Susac syndrome. Germline CDR1 SGHVS, CDR2 FNYEAQ. Trimming took off 1 base at V and 5 bases at J, with 12 bases between the two ends. The CDR3 sequence is 15 residues long. Sequencing of TCR beta drew on CD8+ and CD4+ T cells from blood. Treatment-naive patients with stable or active relapsing-remitting disease were the multiple sclerosis controls. Purification of the CD8+ and CD4+ T cells relied on negative isolation, and TEMRA cells underwent FACS enrichment. Random hexamers were used to reverse transcribe an amount of about 0.45 to 1 ug RNA. Amplification of TCR beta CDR3 by immunoSEQ multiplex PCR spanned 54 Vbeta and 13 Jbeta. TCRdb re-called the immunoSEQ multiplex PCR reads through MiXCR, storing one row per CDR3 protein. Counted here are fewer than 300,000 distinct CDR3 sequences, roughly 84% occurring once; the ten biggest clones make up over 0.09%.

The rearrangement uses TRBV7-6 and TRBJ1-5; TRBD1 might be the D (5 bases). Material for sequencing was CD8+ T cells from PBMCs. This receptor was identified in a human donor with multiple sclerosis. The DNA for the CDR3 is TGTGCCAGCAGCTTAGGGACGGGGGACCATCAGCCCCAGCATTTT. Protein: CASSLGTGDHQPQHF.